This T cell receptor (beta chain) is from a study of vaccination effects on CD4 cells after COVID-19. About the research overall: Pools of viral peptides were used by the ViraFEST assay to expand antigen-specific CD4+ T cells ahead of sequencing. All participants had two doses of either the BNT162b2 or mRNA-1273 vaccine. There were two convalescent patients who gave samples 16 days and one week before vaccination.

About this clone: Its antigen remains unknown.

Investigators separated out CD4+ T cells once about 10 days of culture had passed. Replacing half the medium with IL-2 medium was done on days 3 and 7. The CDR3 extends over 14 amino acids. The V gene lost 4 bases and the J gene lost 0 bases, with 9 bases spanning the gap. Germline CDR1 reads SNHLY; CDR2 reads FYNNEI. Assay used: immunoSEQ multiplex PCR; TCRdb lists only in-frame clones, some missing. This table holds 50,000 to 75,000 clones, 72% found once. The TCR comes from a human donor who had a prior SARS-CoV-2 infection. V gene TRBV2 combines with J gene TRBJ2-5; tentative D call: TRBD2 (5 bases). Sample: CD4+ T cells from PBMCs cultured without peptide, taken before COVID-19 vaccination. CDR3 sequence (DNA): TGTGCCAGCAGTGCCGGGGAATACCAAGAGACCCAGTACTTC. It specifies CASSAGEYQETQYF.